This T cell receptor (beta chain) derives from a study of shared clonotypes between healthy human individuals. Study-wide background: Donors consisted of two women and a few men between 18 and 49. Each donor had three CD4 naive, three CD4 memory, two CD8 naive and one CD8 memory plate.

The CDR3 extends over 15 amino acids. Unmatched junction bases numbered 10, after V lost 4 bases and J lost 8 bases. Germline-derived CDR1 and CDR2 are SGHTS and YDEGEE. How the authors handled the data: Without quality scores, immunoSEQ junctional reads could not be filtered like full-length reads. The data were produced by immunoSEQ multiplex PCR, yet TCRdb's version contains in-frame clones alone and is incomplete. That table is the source of V, J and clone size, and D and trimming were worked out from the DNA. The table lists about 960,000 clones, approximately 80% of them singletons. This TCR came from a man in his late teens or twenties in good health. The chain has TRBV5-8 and TRBJ1-4, with TRBD1 matching over 8 bases. The sequenced sample consisted of memory CD4+ T cells sorted from blood. Specified subset: CD45RA-negative fraction. Written as DNA, the CDR3 is TGTGCCAGCAGCCGGCGGACAGGGCTGGTAGAAAAACTGTTTTTT. It codes for CASSRRTGLVEKLFF.